This T cell receptor beta chain was sequenced during a study of CD8 T cells in Susac syndrome (dated by TCRdb to about 2019). Describing the broader study: Repertoire sequencing was used to test whether CD8+ T cell activation and differentiation in Susac syndrome was antigen driven. CD8+ T cell repertoire clonality was compared between eleven to twelve healthy donors, some 14 Susac syndrome patients and 15 multiple sclerosis patients.

The germline V gene encodes CDR1 SEHNR and CDR2 FQNEAQ (reference sequence). The CDR3, cysteine through phenylalanine, is 15 amino acids long. This entry keeps only the CDR3 DNA: 45 bases, framed from base 1. V is reduced by 5 bases and J by 0 bases, leaving a spacing of 13 bases between them. Overall results and qualifications from the work: The TCR sequencing and HLA analysis was acknowledged to have included a relatively small number of individuals.

As concerns this clonotype: No antigen is known for it. Base qualities are not recorded, but no much larger clone differs from it by a single base.

Peripheral blood CD8+ and CD4+ T cells from healthy donors, Susac syndrome patients and multiple sclerosis patients were profiled by high-throughput TCR beta sequencing. Healthy donors were age- and sex-matched controls. Bulk CD8+ and CD4+ T cells were purified magnetically by negative isolation, whereas CD8+ TEMRA cells were enriched by FACS. Blood was collected in EDTA tubes and processed within 24 hours, with PBMCs isolated through density gradient centrifugation. PBMCs intended for TCR sequencing were cryopreserved in liquid nitrogen and thawed later in a water bath at 37 degrees C. The sorted or isolated CD4+, CD8+ and CD8+ TEMRA cells reached a purity of at least 90%. RNA was extracted with the RNeasy kit and roughly 0.45 to 1 ug was reverse transcribed using random hexamers. The immunoSEQ multiplex PCR assay, which covers 54 Vbeta and 13 Jbeta segments, was used to amplify TCR beta CDR3 regions. PCR amplification bias was corrected using a synthetic template baseline for primer optimization and computational correction. In the original analysis: Only productive sequences were kept, with reads annotated to V, D and J genes according to IMGT and analyzed in immunoSEQ Analyzer. To calculate clonality, Shannon entropy was normalized by log2 of the number of productive unique sequences and then subtracted from one. For each patient and control, public and private clones were evaluated within the 100 most prevalent clones. Susac-specific clones were defined as absent from healthy and MS cohorts, 850 to 1,300 published viral clones and other ImmuneACCESS disease sequences. TCRdb applied fastp at Q25 and MiXCR to the public reads, then kept only in-frame beta chains. Each CDR3 protein gets just one entry, which takes the most common genes and DNA from the rows behind it. It is TCRdb's table, rather than the study itself, that gives the V and J calls and clone size. This sample comprises around 80,000 distinct CDR3 sequences, about 94% of them detected only once. The ten largest clonotypes hold around 0.25% of the sample.

The sequenced sample consisted of CD8+ T cells from PBMCs. The receptor chain draws on TRBV7-9 and TRBJ1-2, and the D gene may be TRBD1, 6 bases matching. The TCR was taken from a human donor in good health. CDR3 protein: CASSRQGSANYGYTF. The nucleotides are TGTGCCAGCAGCCGGCAGGGGTCCGCTAACTATGGCTACACCTTC.